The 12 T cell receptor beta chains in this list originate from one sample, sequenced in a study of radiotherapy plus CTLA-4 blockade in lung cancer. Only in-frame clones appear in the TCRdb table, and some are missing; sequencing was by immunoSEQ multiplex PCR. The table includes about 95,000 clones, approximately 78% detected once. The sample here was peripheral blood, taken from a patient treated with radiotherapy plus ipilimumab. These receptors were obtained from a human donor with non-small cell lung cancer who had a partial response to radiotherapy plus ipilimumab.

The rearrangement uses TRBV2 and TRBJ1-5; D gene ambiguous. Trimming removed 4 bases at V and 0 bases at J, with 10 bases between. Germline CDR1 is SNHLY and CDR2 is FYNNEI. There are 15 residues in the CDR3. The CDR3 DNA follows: TGTGCCAGCAGTGCAAGAACTAATAGCAATCAGCCCCAGCATTTT. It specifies CASSARTNSNQPQHF.

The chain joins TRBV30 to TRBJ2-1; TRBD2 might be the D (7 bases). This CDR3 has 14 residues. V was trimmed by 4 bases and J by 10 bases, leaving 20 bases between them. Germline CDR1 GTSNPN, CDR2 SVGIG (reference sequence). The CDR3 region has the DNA TGTGCCTGGACCAAGGCTAGGGGGGGATCCGAGCAGTTCTTC. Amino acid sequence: CAWTKARGGSEQFF.

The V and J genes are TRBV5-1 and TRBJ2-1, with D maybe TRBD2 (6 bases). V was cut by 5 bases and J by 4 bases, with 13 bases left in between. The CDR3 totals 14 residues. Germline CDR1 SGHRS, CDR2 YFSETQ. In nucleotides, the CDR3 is TGCGCCAGCAGTGTCGGGAGCGCATACAATGAGCAGTTCTTC. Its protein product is CASSVGSAYNEQFF.

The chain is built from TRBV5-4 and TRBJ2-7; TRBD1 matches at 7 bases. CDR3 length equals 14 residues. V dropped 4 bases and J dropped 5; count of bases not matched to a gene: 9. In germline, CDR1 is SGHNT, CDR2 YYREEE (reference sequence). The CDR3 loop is CASSLRGGKNEQYF. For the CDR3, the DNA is TGTGCCAGCAGCCTGAGAGGGGGCAAGAACGAGCAGTACTTC.

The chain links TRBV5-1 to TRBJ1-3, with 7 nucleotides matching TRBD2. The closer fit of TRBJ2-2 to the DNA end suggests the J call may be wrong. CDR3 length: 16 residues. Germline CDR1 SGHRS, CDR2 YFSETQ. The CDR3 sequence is CASSSGLGSNTGELFF. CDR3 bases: TGCGCCAGCAGCTCCGGACTAGGTTCGAACACCGGGGAGCTGTTTTTT.

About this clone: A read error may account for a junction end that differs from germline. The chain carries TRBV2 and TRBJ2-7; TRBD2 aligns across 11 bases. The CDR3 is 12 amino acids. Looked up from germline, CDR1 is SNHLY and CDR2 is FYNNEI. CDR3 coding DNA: TGTGCCAGCAGCGAGCGACTAGCGGGAAGGCTTTTC. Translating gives CASSERLAGRLF.

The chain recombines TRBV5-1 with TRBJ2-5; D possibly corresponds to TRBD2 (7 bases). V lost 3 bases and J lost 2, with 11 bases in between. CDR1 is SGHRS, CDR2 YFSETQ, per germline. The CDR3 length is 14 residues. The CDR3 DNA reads TGCGCCAGCAGCTCCGGGGGGCTACAAGAGACCCAGTACTTC. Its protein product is CASSSGGLQETQYF.

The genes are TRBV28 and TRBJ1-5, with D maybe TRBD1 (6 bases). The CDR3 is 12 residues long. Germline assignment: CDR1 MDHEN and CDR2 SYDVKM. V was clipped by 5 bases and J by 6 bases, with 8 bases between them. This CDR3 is CASSDRIQPQHF. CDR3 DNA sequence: TGTGCCAGCAGTGACAGGATTCAGCCCCAGCATTTT.

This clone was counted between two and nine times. The DNA of the CDR3 is TGTGCCAGCAGTTTACCGTACGGGAACACCGCCGGGGAGCTGTTTTTT. Translated, it gives CASSLPYGNTAGELFF. The chain joins TRBV28 to TRBJ2-2; perhaps TRBD2 as D (5 bases). The CDR3 sequence is 16 residues long. The V gene's germline CDR1 is MDHEN and CDR2 SYDVKM. Trimming left V 2 bases short and J 6 bases short, with 16 bases between.

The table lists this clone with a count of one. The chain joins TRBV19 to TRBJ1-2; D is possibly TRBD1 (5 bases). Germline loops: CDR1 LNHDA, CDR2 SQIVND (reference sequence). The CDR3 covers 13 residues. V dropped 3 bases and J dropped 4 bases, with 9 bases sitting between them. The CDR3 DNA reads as TGTGCCAGTAGTATGATCGGGGGCTATGGCTACACCTTC. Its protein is CASSMIGGYGYTF.

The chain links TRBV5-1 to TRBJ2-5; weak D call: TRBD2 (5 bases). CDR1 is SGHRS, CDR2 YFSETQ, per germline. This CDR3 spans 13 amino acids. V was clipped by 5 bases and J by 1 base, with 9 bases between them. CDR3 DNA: TGCGCCAGCAGTTCTGGGAGCCAAGAGACCCAGTACTTC. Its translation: CASSSGSQETQYF.

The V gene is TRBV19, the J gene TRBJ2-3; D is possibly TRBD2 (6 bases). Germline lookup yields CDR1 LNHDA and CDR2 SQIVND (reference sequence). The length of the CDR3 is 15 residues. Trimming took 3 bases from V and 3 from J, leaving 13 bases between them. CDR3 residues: CASSMSFGRTDTQYF. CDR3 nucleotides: TGTGCCAGTAGTATGTCTTTCGGGAGAACAGATACGCAGTATTTT.